This TCR beta chain stems from a study of shared clonotypes between healthy human individuals. Terminally differentiated effector memory CD45RA+ cells were left out of the naive CD8 fraction, which was CD45RO-negative and positively selected for CCR7. The V gene's germline CDR1 is LGHNA and CDR2 YSLEER. The CDR3 covers 13 residues. V lost 4 bases and J 7 bases, leaving 11 bases between the germline ends. Assay: immunoSEQ multiplex PCR; the TCRdb copy retains only in-frame clones and omits some. The data contain about 800,000 clones, around 96% of them singletons. The TCR was taken from a man aged 30 to 39 in good health. Specimen: naive CD8+ T cells sorted from blood. J is TRBJ1-5 and V is TRBV4-3; D possibly corresponds to TRBD1 (6 bases). In DNA form, the CDR3 reads TGCGCCAGCAGCCGTTCTCAGGGGCAGCCCCAGCATTTT. Protein: CASSRSQGQPQHF.